This TCR beta chain was sequenced during a study of blood T cell repertoires in COVID-19. This CDR3 is built from 15 residues. The germline V gene encodes CDR1 SGHNT and CDR2 YYREEE (reference sequence). V gave up 3 bases and J gave up 5 bases; unmatched junction bases: 6. Using immunoSEQ multiplex PCR, the repertoire was profiled, and TCRdb retains in-frame clones only, with some absent. Here the sample spans 80,000 to 100,000 clones, approximately 90% being singletons. The sample comprised peripheral blood. The chain employs TRBV5-4 and TRBJ2-1; 9 bases match TRBD1. The clonotype was recovered from a man aged 55 to 70 with acute or convalescent COVID-19. CDR3 DNA sequence: TGTGCCAGCAGCTGGCCGGGACAGGGACACAATGAGCAGTTCTTC. Translated, it gives CASSWPGQGHNEQFF.